These T cell receptor beta chains were read from a single sample in a study of CD8+ T cells in alopecia areata. TCRdb's table, derived via immunoSEQ multiplex PCR, lists solely in-frame clones and lacks some. The sample has some 180,000 clones, about 53% seen once; the top ten hold less than 14%. The sequences come from CD8+ T cells sorted from blood, collected at week 24, from a patient treated with tofacitinib. The receptors were gathered from a human donor with alopecia areata. The CDR3 runs from the conserved cysteine through the conserved F or W. Each record gives: V gene, clone size, CDR3 protein. For some rows the clone size is stated as once, few or many, or as a class when expanded; others skip it.

TRBV7-2 | - | CASSVRGNSNQPQHF
TRBV5-1 | few | CASSLSTTRNTEAFF
TRBV5-1 | once | CASSLDPGSGTDTQYF
TRBV15 | - | CATSWEDTEAFF
TRBV29-1 | - | CSALADRGPTF
TRBV4-3 | once | CASSQDWQEGNTIYF
TRBV27 | - | CASSLVAGGYNEQFF
TRBV4-1 | - | CASSPRAEVGTDTQYF
TRBV7-2 | few | CASSLNPTVTDTQYF
TRBV4-3 | - | CASSQVLNEKLFF
TRBV13 | - | CASSLGRGTGEYEQYF
TRBV5-4 | - | CASSLIGGGTEAFF
TRBV5-6 | - | CASSQWTYTDTQYF
TRBV29-1 | few | CSVRGSREGAFF
TRBV4-3 | - | CASSQGGDRTDTQYF
TRBV19 | - | CASTLGTGFNEQFF
TRBV9 | - | CASSVAGSSSF
TRBV5-4 | - | CASSRKIDSYNEQFF
TRBV4-1 | - | CASSQGSSYNSPLHF
TRBV4-3 | - | CASSQDPTTGELFF
TRBV30 | - | CAWKARTSRVNQPQHF
TRBV27 | - | CASSWSNEQFF
TRBV30 | once | CAYAEVNTEAFF
TRBV4-3 | - | CASSQDPGGGTGELFF
TRBV14 | - | CASSQDVDSDNEQFF
TRBV7-6 | - | CASSLTDTYEQYF
TRBV7-6 | few | CASSLLDRGRTDTQYF
TRBV4-3 | - | CASSQGPGTAAEAFF
TRBV30 | - | CAWRLSQIDFF
TRBV29-1 | few | CSVTKIGGNTDTQYF
TRBV10-2 | few | CATSQGPNTGELFF
TRBV11-1 | few | CASSLTVTNEQFF
TRBV4-1 | - | CASSQSFDSYEQYF
TRBV27 | - | CASSLSVQTYEQYF
TRBV30 | - | CAYRTGKNTEAFF
TRBV7-7 | - | CASNRLGSYNSPLHF
TRBV19 | few | CASRAGTGDYGYTF
TRBV29-1 | - | CSVAKLGGSYNEQFF
TRBV7-8 | few | CASSLVGNQPQHF
TRBV11-2 | few | CASSLWGDQPQHF
TRBV6-6 | - | CASSNGGSLYNEQFF
TRBV10-1 | - | CASSSGQGQETQYF
TRBV29-1 | - | CSVFRDYEQYF
TRBV7-6 | - | CASSPDRGETQYF
TRBV20-1 | - | CSARDSREQYF
TRBV9 | - | CASSVVSVNTEAFF
TRBV4-3 | few | CASSQDRGQGGEQYF
TRBV25-1 | few | CASNLRGRPEHTQYF
TRBV19 | few | CASTIRDVGNTIYF
TRBV29-1 | - | CSVREQQGRNTEAFF